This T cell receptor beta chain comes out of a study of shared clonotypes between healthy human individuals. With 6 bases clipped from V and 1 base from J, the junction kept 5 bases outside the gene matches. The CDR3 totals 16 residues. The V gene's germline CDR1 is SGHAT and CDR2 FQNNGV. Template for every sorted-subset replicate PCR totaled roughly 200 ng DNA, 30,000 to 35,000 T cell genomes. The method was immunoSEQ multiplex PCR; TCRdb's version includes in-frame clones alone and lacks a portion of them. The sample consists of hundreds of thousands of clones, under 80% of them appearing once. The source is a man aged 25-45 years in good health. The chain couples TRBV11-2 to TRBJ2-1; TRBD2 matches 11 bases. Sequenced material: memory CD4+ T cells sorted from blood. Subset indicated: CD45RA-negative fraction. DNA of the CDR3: TGTGCCAGCAGAAAAATAGCGGGAGGGTCCTACAATGAGCAGTTCTTC. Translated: CASRKIAGGSYNEQFF. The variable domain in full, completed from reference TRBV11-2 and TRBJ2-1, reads EAGVAQSPRYKIIEKRQSVAFWCNPISGHATLYWYQQILGQGPKLLIQFQNNGVVDDSQLPKDRFSAERLKGVDSTLKIQPAKLEDSAVYLCASRKIAGGSYNEQFFGPGTRLTVL.